The subject of this entry is one T cell receptor (beta chain). Its antigen remains unknown. The CDR3 length is 13 residues. Trimming removed 1 base from V and 6 bases from J, with 7 bases in between. The germline gives CDR1 SGHVS, CDR2 FNYEAQ. TCRdb fed the reads into MiXCR, producing one record per CDR3 protein. The sample holds about 770,000 distinct CDR3 sequences, 25% to 30% seen once. The data originate from a study of T cell repertoires in cytomegalovirus infection. Looking at the study overall: Carrying CMV and the relevant HLA type showed in public TCR beta signatures.

The chain joins TRBV7-6 to TRBJ2-1; D possibly corresponds to TRBD1 (6 bases). This specimen consisted of cultured CD8+ T cells from PBMCs, obtained from culture after CMV antigen stimulation. The source is a human donor in good health (CMV status not recorded). Some clones in this sample may be carry-over from other donors' samples. CDR3: CASSLEQGNEQFF. CDR3 coding DNA: TGTGCCAGCAGCTTAGAACAGGGCAATGAGCAGTTCTTC.